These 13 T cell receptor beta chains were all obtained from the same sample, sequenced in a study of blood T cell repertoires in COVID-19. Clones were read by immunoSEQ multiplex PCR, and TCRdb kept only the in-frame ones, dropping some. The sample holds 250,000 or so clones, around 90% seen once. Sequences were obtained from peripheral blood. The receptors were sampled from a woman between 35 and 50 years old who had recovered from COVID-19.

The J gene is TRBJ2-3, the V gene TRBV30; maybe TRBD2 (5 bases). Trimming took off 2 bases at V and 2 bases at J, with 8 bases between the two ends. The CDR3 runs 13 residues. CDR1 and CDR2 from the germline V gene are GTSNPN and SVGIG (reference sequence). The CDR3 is CAWSTDFTDTQYF. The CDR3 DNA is TGTGCCTGGAGTACGGACTTCACAGATACGCAGTATTTT.

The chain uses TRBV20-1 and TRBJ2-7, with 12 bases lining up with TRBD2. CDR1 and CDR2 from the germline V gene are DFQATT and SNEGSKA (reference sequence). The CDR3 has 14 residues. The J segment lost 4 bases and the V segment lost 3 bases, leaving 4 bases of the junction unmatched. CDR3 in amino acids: CSASTSGRNYEQYF. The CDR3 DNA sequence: TGCAGTGCTAGTACTAGCGGGAGGAATTACGAGCAGTACTTC.

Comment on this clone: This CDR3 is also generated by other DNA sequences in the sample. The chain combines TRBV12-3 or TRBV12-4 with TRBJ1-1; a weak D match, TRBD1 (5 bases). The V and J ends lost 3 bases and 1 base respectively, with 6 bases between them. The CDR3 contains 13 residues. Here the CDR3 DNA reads TGTGCCAGCAGTTTCGACAGGAACACTGAAGCTTTCTTT. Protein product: CASSFDRNTEAFF.

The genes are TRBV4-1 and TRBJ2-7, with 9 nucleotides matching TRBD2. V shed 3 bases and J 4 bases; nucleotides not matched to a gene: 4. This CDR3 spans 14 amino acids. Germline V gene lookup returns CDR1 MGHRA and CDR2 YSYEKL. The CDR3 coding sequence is TGCGCCAGCAGCCAGACTAGCGGTGGGTACGAGCAGTACTTC. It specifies CASSQTSGGYEQYF.

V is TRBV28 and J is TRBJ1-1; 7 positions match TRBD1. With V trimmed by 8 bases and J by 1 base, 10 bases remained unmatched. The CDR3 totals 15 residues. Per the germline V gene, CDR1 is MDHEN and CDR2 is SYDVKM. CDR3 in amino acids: CASESGGPENTEAFF. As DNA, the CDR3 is TGTGCCAGCGAGTCAGGGGGGCCAGAGAACACTGAAGCTTTCTTT.

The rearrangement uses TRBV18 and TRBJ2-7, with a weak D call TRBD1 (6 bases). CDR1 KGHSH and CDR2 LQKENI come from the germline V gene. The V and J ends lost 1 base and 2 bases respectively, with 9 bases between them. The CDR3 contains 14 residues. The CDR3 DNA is TGTGCCAGCTCACCACAGACAGGCCCCTACGAGCAGTACTTC. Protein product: CASSPQTGPYEQYF.

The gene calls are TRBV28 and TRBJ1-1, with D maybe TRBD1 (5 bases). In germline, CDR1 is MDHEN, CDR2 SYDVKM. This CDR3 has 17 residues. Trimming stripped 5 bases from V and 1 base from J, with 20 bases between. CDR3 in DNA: TGTGCCAGCAGTACCAACAGATGGGGCGAGTGGAACACTGAAGCTTTCTTT. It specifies CASSTNRWGEWNTEAFF.

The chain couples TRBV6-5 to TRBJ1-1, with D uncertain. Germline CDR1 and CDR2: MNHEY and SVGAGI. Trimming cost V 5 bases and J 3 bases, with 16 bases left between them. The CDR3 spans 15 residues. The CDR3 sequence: CASSPRPTADTEAFF. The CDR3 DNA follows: TGTGCCAGCAGTCCTCGCCCCACCGCGGACACTGAAGCTTTCTTT.

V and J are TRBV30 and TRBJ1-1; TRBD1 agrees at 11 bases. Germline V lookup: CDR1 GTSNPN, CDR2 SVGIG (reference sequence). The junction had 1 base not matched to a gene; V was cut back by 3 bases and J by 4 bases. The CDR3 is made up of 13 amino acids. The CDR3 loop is CAWRGQGVTEAFF. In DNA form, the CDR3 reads TGTGCCTGGAGGGGACAGGGGGTCACTGAAGCTTTCTTT.

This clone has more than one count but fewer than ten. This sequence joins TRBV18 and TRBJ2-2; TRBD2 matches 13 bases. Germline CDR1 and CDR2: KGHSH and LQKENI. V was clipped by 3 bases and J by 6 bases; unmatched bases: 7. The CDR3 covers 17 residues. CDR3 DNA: TGTGCCAGCTCACCGCCGGGACTAGCGGGATTCTCCGGGGAGCTGTTTTTT. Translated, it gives CASSPPGLAGFSGELFF.

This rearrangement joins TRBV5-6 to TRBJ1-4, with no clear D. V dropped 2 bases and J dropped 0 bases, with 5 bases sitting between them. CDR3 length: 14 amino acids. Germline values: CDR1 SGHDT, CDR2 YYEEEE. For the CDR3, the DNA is TGTGCCAGCAGCTTTCTTGCAACTAATGAAAAACTGTTTTTT. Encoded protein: CASSFLATNEKLFF.

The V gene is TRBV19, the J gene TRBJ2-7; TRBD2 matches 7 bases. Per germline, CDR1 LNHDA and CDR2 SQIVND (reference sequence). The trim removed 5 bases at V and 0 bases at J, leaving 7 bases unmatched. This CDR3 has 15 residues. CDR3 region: CASSASGTTSYEQYF. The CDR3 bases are TGTGCCAGTAGTGCTTCCGGGACTACCTCCTACGAGCAGTACTTC.

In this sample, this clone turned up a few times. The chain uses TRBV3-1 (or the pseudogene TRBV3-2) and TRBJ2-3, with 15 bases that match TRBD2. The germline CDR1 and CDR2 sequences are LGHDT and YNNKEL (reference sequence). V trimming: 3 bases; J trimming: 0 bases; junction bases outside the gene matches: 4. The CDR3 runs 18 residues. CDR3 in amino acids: CASSQGLAGGTSTDTQYF. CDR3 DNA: TGTGCCAGCAGCCAGGGACTAGCGGGAGGTACTAGCACAGATACGCAGTATTTT.